The text below deals with one TCR beta chain. The protocol was immunoSEQ multiplex PCR, while the TCRdb copy is restricted to in-frame clones and leaves out a portion. The table lists a few hundred thousand clones, 96% of them singletons. This record belongs to a study of shared clonotypes between healthy human individuals. At the level of the study: Per donor, CD8 memory used one plate, CD8 naive used two, CD4 memory used three and CD4 naive used three.

Looked up from germline, CDR1 is SGHDT and CDR2 is YYEEEE. V dropped 4 bases and J dropped 9; count of bases not matched to a gene: 6. The CDR3 extends over 13 amino acids. The CD8 memory sample joined CD45RO+ cells and CCR7-negative CD45RA+ cells. The material sequenced was memory CD8+ T cells sorted from blood. The subset here: CD45RO+ cells pooled with CCR7-negative TemRA cells. The chain recombines TRBV5-6 with TRBJ2-7, with 11 bases fitting TRBD2. The receptor was isolated from a man in his thirties or forties in good health. CDR3 sequence reads: CASSVPGLAAQYF. For the CDR3, the DNA is TGTGCCAGCAGCGTACCGGGACTAGCGGCGCAGTACTTC.